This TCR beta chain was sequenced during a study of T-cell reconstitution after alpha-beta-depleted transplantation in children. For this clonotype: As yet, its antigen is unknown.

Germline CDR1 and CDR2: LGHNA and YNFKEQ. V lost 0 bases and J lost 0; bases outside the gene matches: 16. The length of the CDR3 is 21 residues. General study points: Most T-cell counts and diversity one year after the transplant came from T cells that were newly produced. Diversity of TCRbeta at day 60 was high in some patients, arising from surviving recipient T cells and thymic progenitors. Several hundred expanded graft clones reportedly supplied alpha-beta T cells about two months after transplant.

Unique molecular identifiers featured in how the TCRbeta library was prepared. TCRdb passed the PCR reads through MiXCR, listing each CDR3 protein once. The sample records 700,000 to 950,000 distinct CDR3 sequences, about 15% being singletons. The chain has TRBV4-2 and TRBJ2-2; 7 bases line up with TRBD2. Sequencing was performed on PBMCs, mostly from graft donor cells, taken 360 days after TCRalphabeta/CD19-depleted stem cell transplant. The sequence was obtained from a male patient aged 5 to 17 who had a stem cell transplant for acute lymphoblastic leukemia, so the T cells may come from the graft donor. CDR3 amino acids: CASSQDEGASGWVSNTGELFF. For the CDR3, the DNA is TGTGCCAGCAGCCAAGATGAAGGGGCTAGCGGTTGGGTCTCGAACACCGGGGAGCTGTTTTTT.